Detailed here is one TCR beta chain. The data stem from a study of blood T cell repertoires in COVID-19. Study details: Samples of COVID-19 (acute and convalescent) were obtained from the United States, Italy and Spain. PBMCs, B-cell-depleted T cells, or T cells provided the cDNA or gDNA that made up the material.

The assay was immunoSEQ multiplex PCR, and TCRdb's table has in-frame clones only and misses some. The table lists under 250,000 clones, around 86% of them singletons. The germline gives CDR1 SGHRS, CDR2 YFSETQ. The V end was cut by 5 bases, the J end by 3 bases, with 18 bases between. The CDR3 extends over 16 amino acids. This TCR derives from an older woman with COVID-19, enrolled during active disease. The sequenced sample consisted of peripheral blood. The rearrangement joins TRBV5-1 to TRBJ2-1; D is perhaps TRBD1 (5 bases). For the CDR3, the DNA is TGCGCCAGCAGTATAAGTCATTCAGGGATCTACAATGAGCAGTTCTTC. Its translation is CASSISHSGIYNEQFF.